This section outlines one TCR beta chain sequence together with its context. Germline V gene data show CDR1 as MDHEN and CDR2 as SYDVKM. This CDR3 spans 15 amino acids. Trimming removed 6 bases at V and 0 bases at J, with 15 bases between. The record originates from a study of blood T cells in healthy people across ages. A second about 6 to 12 cycle PCR used barcoded and J-beta primers. TCRdb used MiXCR to reprocess the 5' RACE reads, holding one entry per CDR3 protein. This sample has hundreds of thousands of distinct CDR3 sequences, with approximately 25% found just once. The same sample was also used in a study of T cells of mothers and their children. That source notes: Mothers and children who were related shared slightly more overlap than unrelated pairs, but not significantly more.

This clonotype was sampled from a boy between 10 and 17 years old in good health. The sequencing input was blood. The V gene is TRBV28, the J gene TRBJ2-7, with D perhaps matching TRBD2 (6 bases). The CDR3 loop reads CASSPSYGSSYEQYF. The CDR3 DNA sequence: TGTGCCAGCAGCCCCTCATACGGGAGCTCCTACGAGCAGTACTTC.